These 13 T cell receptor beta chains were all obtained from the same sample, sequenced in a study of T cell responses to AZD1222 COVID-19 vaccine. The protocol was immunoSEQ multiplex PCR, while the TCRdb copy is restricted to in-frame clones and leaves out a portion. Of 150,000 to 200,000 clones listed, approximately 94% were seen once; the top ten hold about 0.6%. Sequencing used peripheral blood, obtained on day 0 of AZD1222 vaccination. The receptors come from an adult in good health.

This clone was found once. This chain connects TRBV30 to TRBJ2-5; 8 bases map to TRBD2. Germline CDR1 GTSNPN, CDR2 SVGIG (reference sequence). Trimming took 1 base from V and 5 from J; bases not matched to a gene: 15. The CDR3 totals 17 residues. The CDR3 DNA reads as TGTGCCTGGAGTGGGGGGGGATCGGCGGGAGGTAGGGAGACCCAGTACTTC. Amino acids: CAWSGGGSAGGRETQYF. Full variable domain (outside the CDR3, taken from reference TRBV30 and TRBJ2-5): SQTIHQWPATLVQPVGSPLSLECTVEGTSNPNLYWYRQAAGRGLQLLFYSVGIGQISSEVPQNLSASRPQDRQFILSSKKLLLSDSGFYLCAWSGGGSAGGRETQYFGPGTRLLVL.

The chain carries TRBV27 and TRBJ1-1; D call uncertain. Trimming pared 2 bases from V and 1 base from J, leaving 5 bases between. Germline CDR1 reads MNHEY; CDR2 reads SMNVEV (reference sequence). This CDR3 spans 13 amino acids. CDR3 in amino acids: CASSLTGNTEAFF. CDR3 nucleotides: TGTGCCAGCAGTTTAACCGGGAACACTGAAGCTTTCTTT.

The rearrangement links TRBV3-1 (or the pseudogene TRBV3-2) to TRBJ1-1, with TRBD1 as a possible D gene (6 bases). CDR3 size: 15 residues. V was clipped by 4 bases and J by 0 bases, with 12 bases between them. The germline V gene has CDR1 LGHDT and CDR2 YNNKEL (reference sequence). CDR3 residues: CASSPAGQMNTEAFF. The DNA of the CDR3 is TGTGCCAGCAGCCCTGCAGGACAGATGAACACTGAAGCTTTCTTT.

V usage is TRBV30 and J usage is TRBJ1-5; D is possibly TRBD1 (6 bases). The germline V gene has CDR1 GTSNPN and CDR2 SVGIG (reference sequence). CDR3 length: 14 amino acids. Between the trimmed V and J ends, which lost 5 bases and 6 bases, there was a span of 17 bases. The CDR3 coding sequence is TGTGCCTGGCAAGAGGGGGGCAAGGGTCAGCCCCAGCATTTT. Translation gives CAWQEGGKGQPQHF.

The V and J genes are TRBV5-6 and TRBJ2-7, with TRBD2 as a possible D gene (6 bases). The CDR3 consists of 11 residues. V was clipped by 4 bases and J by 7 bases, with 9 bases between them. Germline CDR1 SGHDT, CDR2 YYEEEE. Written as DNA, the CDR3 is TGTGCCAGCAGCACGGGACTGGAGCAGTACTTC. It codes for CASSTGLEQYF.

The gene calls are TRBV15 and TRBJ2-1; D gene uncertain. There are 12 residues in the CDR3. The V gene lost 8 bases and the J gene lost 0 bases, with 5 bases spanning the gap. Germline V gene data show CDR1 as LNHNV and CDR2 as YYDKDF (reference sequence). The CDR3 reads CATRNSYNEQFF. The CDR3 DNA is TGTGCCACCCGAAACTCCTACAATGAGCAGTTCTTC.

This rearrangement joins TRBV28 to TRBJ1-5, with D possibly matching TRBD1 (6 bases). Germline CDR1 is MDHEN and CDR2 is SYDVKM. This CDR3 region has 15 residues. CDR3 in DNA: TGTGCGTCAGGGGCCGGAAGGGGGAACGATCAGCCCCAGCATTTT. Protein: CASGAGRGNDQPQHF.

This CDR3 reads CASSTGGYEQYF. For the CDR3, the DNA is TGTGCCAGCAGCACAGGGGGGTACGAGCAGTACTTC. The chain couples TRBV13 to TRBJ2-7; 8 nucleotides agree with TRBD1. This CDR3 has 12 residues. Germline assignment: CDR1 PRHDT and CDR2 FYEKMQ (reference sequence). Unmatched junction bases numbered 1, after V lost 5 bases and J lost 4 bases.

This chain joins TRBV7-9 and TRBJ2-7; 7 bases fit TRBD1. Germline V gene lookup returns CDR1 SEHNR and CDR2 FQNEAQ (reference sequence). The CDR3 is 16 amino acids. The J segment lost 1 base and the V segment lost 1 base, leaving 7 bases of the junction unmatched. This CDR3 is CASSLVGGQVSYEQYF. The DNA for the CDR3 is TGTGCCAGCAGCTTAGTGGGTGGACAGGTGTCCTACGAGCAGTACTTC.

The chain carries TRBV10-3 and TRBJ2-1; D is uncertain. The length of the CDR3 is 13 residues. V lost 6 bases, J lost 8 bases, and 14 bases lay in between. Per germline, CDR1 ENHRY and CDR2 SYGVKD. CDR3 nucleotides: TGTGCCATCAGACAACTTAGCCAGCATGAGCAGTTCTTC. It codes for CAIRQLSQHEQFF.

This CDR3 reads CASSFAAGGPQETQYF. The CDR3 DNA is TGTGCCAGCAGCTTTGCAGCGGGAGGGCCTCAAGAGACCCAGTACTTC. The chain carries TRBV5-4 and TRBJ2-5; 10 bases match TRBD2. This CDR3 region has 16 residues. With V trimmed by 2 bases and J by 2 bases, 6 bases remained unmatched. Germline V gene sequence: CDR1 SGHNT, CDR2 YYREEE (reference sequence).

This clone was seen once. The CDR3 sequence is CASSLSRDQALTF. For the CDR3, the DNA is TGTGCCAGCAGTTTATCCAGGGACCAGGCTCTTACCTTC. The rearrangement links TRBV28 to TRBJ1-2; D might be TRBD1 (5 bases). Germline V lookup: CDR1 MDHEN, CDR2 SYDVKM. V was pared by 1 base and J by 14 bases, with 17 bases between. The CDR3 loop spans 13 amino acids.

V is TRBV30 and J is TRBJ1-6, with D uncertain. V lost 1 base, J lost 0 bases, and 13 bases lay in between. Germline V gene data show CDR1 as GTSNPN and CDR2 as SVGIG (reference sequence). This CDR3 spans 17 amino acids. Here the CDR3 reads CAWSGSRTSSYNSPLHF. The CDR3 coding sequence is TGTGCCTGGAGTGGGAGCAGGACTAGCTCCTATAATTCACCCCTCCACTTT. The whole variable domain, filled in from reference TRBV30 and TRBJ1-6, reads SQTIHQWPATLVQPVGSPLSLECTVEGTSNPNLYWYRQAAGRGLQLLFYSVGIGQISSEVPQNLSASRPQDRQFILSSKKLLLSDSGFYLCAWSGSRTSSYNSPLHFGNGTRLTVT.